The source of this T cell receptor (beta chain) is a study of T cell clonality in common variable immunodeficiency. Germline CDR1 GTSNPN, CDR2 SVGIG (reference sequence). The CDR3 loop spans 14 amino acids. V was trimmed by 1 base and J by 4 bases, leaving 11 bases between them. Clones were sequenced by immunoSEQ multiplex PCR, and TCRdb holds only the in-frame ones, with some missing. This sample shows about 30,000 clones and no singletons; 13% rests with the ten largest. Each donor provided 5 to 8 ml of heparinized whole blood. This clone was observed many times. The read finishes 3 residues shy of the CDR3 end, and the germline J gene is used to complete it.

This chain links TRBV30 with TRBJ1-5, with D maybe TRBD1 (6 bases). The clonotype originates from a person aged 18-70 years in good health. Material: peripheral blood mononuclear cells. CDR3 DNA, as far as it was read: TGTGCCTGGAGTGCCGGGACAAAAAATCAGCCC. It codes for CAWSAGTKNQP. The CDR3 reads in full as CAWSAGTKNQPQHF. Drawing the rest from reference TRBV30 and TRBJ1-5, the complete variable domain is SQTIHQWPATLVQPVGSPLSLECTVEGTSNPNLYWYRQAAGRGLQLLFYSVGIGQISSEVPQNLSASRPQDRQFILSSKKLLLSDSGFYLCAWSAGTKNQPQHFGDGTRLSIL.